The entry below describes one TCR beta chain. The CDR3 has 14 amino acids. V was trimmed by 4 bases and J by 4 bases, leaving 13 bases between them. Germline V gene lookup returns CDR1 SNHLY and CDR2 FYNNEI. This entry comes from a study of blood T cell repertoires in COVID-19. The overall study: COVID-19 samples from acute and convalescent phases originated in the United States, Italy and Spain. In each case, the material was cDNA or gDNA derived from T cells, B-cell-depleted T cells, or PBMCs.

Original data processing: Estimation of nucleated cell counts was performed using reference gene primer amplification. Measured with immunoSEQ multiplex PCR; TCRdb has only the in-frame clones, and not every one. V and J calls and clone size are as listed in that table; D and trimming were resolved from the DNA. The data show around 200,000 clones, approximately 84% seen once. This TCR was recovered from a human donor in a cohort sampled during active COVID-19. The chain uses TRBV2 and TRBJ1-2; D is possibly TRBD1 (6 bases). Sequencing was done on a sample of peripheral blood. DNA of the CDR3: TGTGCCAGCAGTGTAGGAGAAGGGGGCTATGGCTACACCTTC. Amino acid sequence: CASSVGEGGYGYTF. The entire variable domain, with the rest obtained from reference TRBV2 and TRBJ1-2, is as follows: EPEVTQTPSHQVTQMGQEVILRCVPISNHLYFYWYRQILGQKVEFLVSFYNNEISEKSEIFDDQFSVERPDGSNFTLKIRSTKLEDSAMYFCASSVGEGGYGYTFGSGTRLTVV.